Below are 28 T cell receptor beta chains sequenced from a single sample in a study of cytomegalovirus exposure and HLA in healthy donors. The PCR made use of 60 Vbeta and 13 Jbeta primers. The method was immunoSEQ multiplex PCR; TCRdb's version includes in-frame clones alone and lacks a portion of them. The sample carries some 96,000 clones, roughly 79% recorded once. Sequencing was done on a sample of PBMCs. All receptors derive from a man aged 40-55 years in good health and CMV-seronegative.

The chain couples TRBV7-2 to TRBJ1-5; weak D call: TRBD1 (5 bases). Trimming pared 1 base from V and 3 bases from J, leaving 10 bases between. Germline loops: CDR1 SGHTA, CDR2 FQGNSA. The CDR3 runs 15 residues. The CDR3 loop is CASSLVGANNQPQHF. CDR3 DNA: TGTGCCAGCAGCTTAGTAGGGGCAAACAATCAGCCCCAGCATTTT.

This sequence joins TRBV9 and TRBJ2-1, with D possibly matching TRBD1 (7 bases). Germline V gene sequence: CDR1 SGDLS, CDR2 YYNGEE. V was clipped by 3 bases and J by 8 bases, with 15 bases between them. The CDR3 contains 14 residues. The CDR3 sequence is CASSARQGGDEQFF. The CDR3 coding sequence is TGTGCCAGCAGCGCTAGACAGGGCGGGGATGAGCAGTTCTTC.

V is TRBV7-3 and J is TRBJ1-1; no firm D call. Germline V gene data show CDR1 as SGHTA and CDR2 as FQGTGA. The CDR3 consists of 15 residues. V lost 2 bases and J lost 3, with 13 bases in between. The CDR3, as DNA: TGTGCCAGCAGCTTACTAGGACCCGGGGACACTGAAGCTTTCTTT. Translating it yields CASSLLGPGDTEAFF.

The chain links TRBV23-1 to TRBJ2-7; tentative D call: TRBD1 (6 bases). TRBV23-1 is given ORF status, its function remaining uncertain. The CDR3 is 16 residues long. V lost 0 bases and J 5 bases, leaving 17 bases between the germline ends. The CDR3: CASSQSSGQGIHEQYF. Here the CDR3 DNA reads TGCGCCAGCAGTCAATCGTCCGGGCAGGGGATCCACGAGCAGTACTTC.

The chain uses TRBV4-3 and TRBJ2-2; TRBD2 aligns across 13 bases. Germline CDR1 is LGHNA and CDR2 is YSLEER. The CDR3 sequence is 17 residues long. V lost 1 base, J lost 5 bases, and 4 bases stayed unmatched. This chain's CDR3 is CASSQGLAGGGTGELFF. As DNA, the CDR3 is TGCGCCAGCAGCCAAGGACTAGCGGGAGGAGGGACCGGGGAGCTGTTTTTT.

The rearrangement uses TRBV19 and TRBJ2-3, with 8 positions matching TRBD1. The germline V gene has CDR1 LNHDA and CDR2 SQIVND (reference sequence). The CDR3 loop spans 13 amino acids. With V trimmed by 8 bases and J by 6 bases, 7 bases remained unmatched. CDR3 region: CASWSGGSDTQYF. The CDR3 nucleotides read TGTGCCAGTTGGTCAGGGGGCTCGGATACGCAGTATTTT.

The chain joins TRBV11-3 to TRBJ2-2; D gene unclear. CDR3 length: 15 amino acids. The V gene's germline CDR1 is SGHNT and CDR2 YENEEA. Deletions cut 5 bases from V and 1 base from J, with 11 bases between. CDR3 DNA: TGTGCCAGCAGCCCCCTTAGGAGGAACACCGGGGAGCTGTTTTTT. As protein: CASSPLRRNTGELFF.

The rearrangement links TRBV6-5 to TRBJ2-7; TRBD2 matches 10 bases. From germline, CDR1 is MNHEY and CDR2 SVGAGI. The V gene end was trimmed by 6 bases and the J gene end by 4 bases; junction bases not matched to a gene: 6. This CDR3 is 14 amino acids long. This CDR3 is CASSPSGSWYEQYF. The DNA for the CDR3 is TGTGCCAGCAGCCCTAGCGGGAGTTGGTACGAGCAGTACTTC.

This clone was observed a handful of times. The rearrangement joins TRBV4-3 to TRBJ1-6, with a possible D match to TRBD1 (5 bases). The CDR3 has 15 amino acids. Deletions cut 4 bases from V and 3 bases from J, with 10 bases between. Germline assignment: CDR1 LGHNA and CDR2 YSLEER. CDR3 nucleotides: TGCGCCAGCAGCCCAGGGCATGTCTATAATTCACCCCTCCACTTT. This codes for CASSPGHVYNSPLHF.

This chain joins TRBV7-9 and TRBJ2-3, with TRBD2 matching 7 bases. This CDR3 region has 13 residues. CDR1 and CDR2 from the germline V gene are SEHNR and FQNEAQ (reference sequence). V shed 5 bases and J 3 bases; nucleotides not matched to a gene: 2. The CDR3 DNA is TGTGCCAGCAGCCCCGGGGGGACAGATACGCAGTATTTT. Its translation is CASSPGGTDTQYF.

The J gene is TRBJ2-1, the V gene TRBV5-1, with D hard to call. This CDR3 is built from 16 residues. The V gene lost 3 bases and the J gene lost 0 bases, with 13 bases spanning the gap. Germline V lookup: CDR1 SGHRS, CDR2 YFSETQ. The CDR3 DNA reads TGCGCCAGCAGCTACACGACGGGTAACTCCTACAATGAGCAGTTCTTC. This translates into CASSYTTGNSYNEQFF.

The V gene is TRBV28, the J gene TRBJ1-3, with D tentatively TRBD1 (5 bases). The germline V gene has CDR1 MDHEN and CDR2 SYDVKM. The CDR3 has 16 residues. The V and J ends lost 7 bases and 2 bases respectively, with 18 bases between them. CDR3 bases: TGTGCCAGCAATGAAGGCAGGGTTCGGGCTGGAAACACCATATATTTT. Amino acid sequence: CASNEGRVRAGNTIYF.

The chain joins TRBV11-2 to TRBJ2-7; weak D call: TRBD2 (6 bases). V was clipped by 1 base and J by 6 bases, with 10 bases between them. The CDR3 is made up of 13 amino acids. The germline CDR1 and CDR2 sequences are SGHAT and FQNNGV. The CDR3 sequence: CASSLGLEGEQYF. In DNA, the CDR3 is TGTGCCAGCAGCTTAGGACTAGAGGGCGAGCAGTACTTC. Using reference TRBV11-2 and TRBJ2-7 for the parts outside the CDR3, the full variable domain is EAGVAQSPRYKIIEKRQSVAFWCNPISGHATLYWYQQILGQGPKLLIQFQNNGVVDDSQLPKDRFSAERLKGVDSTLKIQPAKLEDSAVYLCASSLGLEGEQYFGPGTRLTVT.

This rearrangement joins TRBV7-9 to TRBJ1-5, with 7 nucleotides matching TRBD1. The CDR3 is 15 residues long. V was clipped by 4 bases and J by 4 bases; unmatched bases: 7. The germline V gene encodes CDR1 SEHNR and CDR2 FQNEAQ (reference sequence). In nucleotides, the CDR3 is TGTGCCAGCAGCTCGGACCGGGACAGAAATCAGCCCCAGCATTTT. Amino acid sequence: CASSSDRDRNQPQHF.

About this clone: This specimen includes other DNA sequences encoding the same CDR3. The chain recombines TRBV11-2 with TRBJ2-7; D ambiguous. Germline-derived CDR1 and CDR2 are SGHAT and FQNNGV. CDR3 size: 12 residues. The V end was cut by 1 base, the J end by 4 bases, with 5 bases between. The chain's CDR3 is CASSLVSYEQYF. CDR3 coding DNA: TGTGCCAGCAGCTTAGTGTCTTACGAGCAGTACTTC.

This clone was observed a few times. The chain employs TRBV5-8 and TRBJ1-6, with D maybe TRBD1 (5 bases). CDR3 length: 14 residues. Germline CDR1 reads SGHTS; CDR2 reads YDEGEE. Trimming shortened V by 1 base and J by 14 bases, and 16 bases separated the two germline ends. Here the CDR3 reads CASSLPRADGALHF. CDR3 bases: TGTGCCAGCAGCTTGCCCAGGGCCGATGGGGCCCTCCACTTT.

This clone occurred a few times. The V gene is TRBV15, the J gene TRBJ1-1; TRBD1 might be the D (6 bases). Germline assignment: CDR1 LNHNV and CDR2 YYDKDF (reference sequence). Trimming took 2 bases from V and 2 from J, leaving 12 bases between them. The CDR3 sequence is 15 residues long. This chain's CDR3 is CATSRTGTKNTEAFF. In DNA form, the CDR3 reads TGTGCCACCAGCAGAACCGGGACAAAAAACACTGAAGCTTTCTTT.

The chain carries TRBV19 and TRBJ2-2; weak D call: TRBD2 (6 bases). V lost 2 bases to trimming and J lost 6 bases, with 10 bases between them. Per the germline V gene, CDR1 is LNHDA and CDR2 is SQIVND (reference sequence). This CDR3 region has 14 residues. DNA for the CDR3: TGTGCCAGTAGTATAATGTGGAGGGCCGGGGAGCTGTTTTTT. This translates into CASSIMWRAGELFF.

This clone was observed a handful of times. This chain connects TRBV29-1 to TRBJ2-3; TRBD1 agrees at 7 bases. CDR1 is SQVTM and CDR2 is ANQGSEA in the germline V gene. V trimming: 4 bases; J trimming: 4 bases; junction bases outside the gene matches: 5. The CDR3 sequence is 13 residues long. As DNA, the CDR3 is TGCAGCGTTGGGACAGGAGGCGCAGATACGCAGTATTTT. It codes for CSVGTGGADTQYF.

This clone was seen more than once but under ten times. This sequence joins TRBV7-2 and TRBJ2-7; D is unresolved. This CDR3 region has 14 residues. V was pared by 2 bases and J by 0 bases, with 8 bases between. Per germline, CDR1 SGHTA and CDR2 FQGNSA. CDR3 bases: TGTGCCAGCAGCTTATACCGAGTCTCCTACGAGCAGTACTTC. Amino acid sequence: CASSLYRVSYEQYF.

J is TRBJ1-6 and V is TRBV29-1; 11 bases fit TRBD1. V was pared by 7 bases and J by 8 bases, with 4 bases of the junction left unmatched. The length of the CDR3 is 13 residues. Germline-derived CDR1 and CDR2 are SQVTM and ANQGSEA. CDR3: CSARTGGDSPLHF. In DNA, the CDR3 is TGCAGCGCCCGGACAGGGGGCGATTCACCCCTCCACTTT.

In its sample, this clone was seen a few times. CDR3 in amino acids: CASGGVEQYF. The CDR3 DNA reads as TGTGCCAGCGGGGGGGTCGAGCAGTACTTC. The chain couples TRBV9 to TRBJ2-7, with TRBD2 identical over 7 bases. From germline, CDR1 is SGDLS and CDR2 YYNGEE. V was clipped by 7 bases and J by 6 bases; unmatched bases: 1. The CDR3 consists of 10 residues.

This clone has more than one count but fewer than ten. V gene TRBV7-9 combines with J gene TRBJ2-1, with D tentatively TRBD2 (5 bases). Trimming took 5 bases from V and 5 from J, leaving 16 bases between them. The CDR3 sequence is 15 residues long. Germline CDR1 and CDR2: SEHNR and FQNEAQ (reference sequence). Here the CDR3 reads CASSPPGVPHNEQFF. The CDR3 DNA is TGTGCCAGCAGCCCGCCCGGGGTCCCCCACAATGAGCAGTTCTTC.

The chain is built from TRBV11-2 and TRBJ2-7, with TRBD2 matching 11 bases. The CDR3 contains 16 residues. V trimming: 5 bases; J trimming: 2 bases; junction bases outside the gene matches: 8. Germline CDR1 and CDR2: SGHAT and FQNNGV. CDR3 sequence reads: CASSTSTSGRAYEQYF. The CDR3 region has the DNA TGTGCCAGCAGCACGAGCACTAGCGGGAGAGCCTACGAGCAGTACTTC.

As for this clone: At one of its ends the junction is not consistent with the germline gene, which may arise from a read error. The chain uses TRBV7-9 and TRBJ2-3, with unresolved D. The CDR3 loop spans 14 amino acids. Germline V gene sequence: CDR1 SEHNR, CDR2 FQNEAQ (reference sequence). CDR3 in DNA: TGTTCCAGCAGCCCTCTATCCACCACAGATACGCAGTATTTT. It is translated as CSSSPLSTTDTQYF.

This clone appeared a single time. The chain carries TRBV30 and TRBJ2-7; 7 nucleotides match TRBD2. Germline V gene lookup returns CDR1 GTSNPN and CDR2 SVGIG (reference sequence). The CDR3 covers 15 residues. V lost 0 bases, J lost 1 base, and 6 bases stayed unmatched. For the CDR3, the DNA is TGTGCCTGGAGTGTACTTGGGGGGGGATCCTACGAGCAGTACTTC. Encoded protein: CAWSVLGGGSYEQYF.

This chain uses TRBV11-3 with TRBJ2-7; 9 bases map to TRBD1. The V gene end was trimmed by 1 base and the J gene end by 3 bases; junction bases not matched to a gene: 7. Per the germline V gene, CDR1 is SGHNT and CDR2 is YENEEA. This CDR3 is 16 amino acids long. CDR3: CASSLGSGQGNYEQYF. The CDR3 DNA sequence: TGTGCCAGCAGCTTAGGATCAGGACAGGGGAACTACGAGCAGTACTTC. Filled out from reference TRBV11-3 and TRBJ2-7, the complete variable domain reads EAGVVQSPRYKIIEKKQPVAFWCNPISGHNTLYWYLQNLGQGPELLIRYENEEAVDDSQLPKDRFSAERLKGVDSTLKIQPAELGDSAVYLCASSLGSGQGNYEQYFGPGTRLTVT.

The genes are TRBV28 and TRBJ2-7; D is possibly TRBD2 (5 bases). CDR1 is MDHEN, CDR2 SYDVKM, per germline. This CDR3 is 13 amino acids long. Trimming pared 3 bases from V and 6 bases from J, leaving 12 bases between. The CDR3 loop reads CASSFVRRVEQYF. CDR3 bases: TGTGCCAGCAGTTTCGTCAGGCGGGTCGAGCAGTACTTC.